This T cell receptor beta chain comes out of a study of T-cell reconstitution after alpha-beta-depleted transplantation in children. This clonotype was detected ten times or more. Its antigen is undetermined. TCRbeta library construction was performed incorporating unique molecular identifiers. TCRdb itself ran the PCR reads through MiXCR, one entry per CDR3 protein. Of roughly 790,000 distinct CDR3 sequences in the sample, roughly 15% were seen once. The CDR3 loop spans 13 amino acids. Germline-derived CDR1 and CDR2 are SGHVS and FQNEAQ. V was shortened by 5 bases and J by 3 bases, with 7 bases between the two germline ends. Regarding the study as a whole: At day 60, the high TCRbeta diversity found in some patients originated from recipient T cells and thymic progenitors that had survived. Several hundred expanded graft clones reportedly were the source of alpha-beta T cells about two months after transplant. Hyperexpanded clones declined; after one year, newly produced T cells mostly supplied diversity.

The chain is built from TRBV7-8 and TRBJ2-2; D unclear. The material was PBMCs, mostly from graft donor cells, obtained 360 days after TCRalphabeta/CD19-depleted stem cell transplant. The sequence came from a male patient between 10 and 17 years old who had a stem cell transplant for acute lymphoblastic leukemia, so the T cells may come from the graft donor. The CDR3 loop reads CASSPTYTGELFF. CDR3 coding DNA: TGTGCCAGCAGCCCTACCTACACCGGGGAGCTGTTTTTT.